This T cell receptor beta chain is from a study of blood T cell repertoires in COVID-19. Study details: Acute and convalescent COVID-19 specimens originated in the United States, Italy and Spain. T cells, B-cell-depleted T cells, or PBMCs supplied cDNA or gDNA.

Germline CDR1 SGDLS, CDR2 YYNGEE. The CDR3 spans 16 residues. V dropped 4 bases and J dropped 4; count of bases not matched to a gene: 10. As originally analysed: Amplified reference gene primers provided the basis for estimating nucleated cell counts. Measured with immunoSEQ multiplex PCR; TCRdb has only the in-frame clones, and not every one. From that table come the V and J calls and clone size; the DNA was used to work out D and trimming. The sample consists of 170,000 or so clones, 85% to 95% of them appearing once. Sequenced material: peripheral blood. The chain combines TRBV9 with TRBJ2-5; 10 positions match TRBD2. The receptor's source is a man aged 45-65 years with acute or convalescent COVID-19. CDR3 DNA sequence: TGTGCCAGCAGCTTGCTAGCGGGAGATCGTGGAGAGACCCAGTACTTC. Protein: CASSLLAGDRGETQYF.